Given below is one T cell receptor beta chain in context. Its cognate antigen is unknown. Trimming cost V 7 bases and J 8 bases, with 11 bases left between them. CDR3 length: 11 residues. TCRdb independently ran MiXCR on the 5' RACE reads; one entry per CDR3 protein. The table has 190,000 or so distinct CDR3 sequences, over 10% seen once. These data are taken from a study of CD8 T cells in ankylosing spondylitis. Study outcomes and limitations: Among TCR beta sequences, a motif of eight highly homologous variants appeared characteristic of ankylosing spondylitis blood. Reported data indicate significant enrichment of disease-linked clones within matched ankylosing spondylitis synovial fluid. Some of the motif variants had earlier been found in reactive arthritis patients' fluid and blood.

Sequenced material: blood, either unsorted or a sorted T cell fraction (not recorded which). This clonotype was sampled from a male donor with ankylosing spondylitis or in good health (not recorded which). The chain employs TRBV12-3 or TRBV12-4 and TRBJ1-2; D is undetermined. CDR3 nucleotide sequence: TGTGCCAGCAATTCAAGGGAAGGCTACACCTTC. Its translation is CASNSREGYTF.